The 12 T cell receptor beta chains in this list originate from one sample, sequenced in a study of tumor-infiltrating lymphocytes in oesophageal squamous cell carcinoma. TCRdb re-called the PCR reads through MiXCR, storing one row per CDR3 protein. The data show approximately 9,800 distinct CDR3 sequences, 55% to 75% seen once. The sample was esophageal tumor tissue. These receptors were taken from a female donor with esophageal squamous cell carcinoma.

This sequence joins TRBV6-1 and TRBJ2-4; D is unclear. The J call may be faulty, since TRBJ2-5 better matches the DNA end. The CDR3 sequence is 14 residues long. CDR1 and CDR2 from the germline V gene are MNHNS and SASEGT. CDR3 in DNA: TGTGCCAGCGGTCAGGACGGCGAACAAGAGACCCAGTACTTC. Amino acids: CASGQDGEQETQYF.

This clonotype is termed medium-sized (0.01 to 0.1%). This clone may be a read error of a much larger clone one base away. The CDR3 nucleotides read TGTGCCAGCAGTTACCACCCGAGCTCCTACAATGAGCAGTACTTC. Amino acids: CASSYHPSSYNEQYF. The V gene is TRBV6-6, the J gene TRBJ2-1; D remains ambiguous. The better agreement between TRBJ2-7 and the DNA end casts doubt on the J call. Germline V gene data show CDR1 as MNHNY and CDR2 as SVGAGI (reference sequence). The CDR3 spans 15 residues.

V and J are TRBV6-6 and TRBJ2-3; tentatively, D is TRBD2 (5 bases). Germline V CDR1 and CDR2: MNHNY, SVGAGI (reference sequence). V lost 4 bases and J 3 bases, leaving 11 bases between the germline ends. This CDR3 has 14 residues. The DNA for the CDR3 is TGTGCCAGCAGTTGGACTCCGCTTACAGATACGCAGTATTTT. It codes for CASSWTPLTDTQYF.

The chain links TRBV7-2 to TRBJ2-3; D is tentatively TRBD1 or TRBD2 (5 bases each). The V end lost 2 bases, the J end lost 4 bases, and 13 bases lay between the germline ends. The CDR3 runs to 15 residues. The germline V gene has CDR1 SGHTA and CDR2 FQGNSA. CDR3 DNA sequence: TGTGCCAGCAGCTTACCCCCCGGGGCGGCAGATACGCAGTATTTT. Residues: CASSLPPGAADTQYF.

J is TRBJ2-7 and V is TRBV10-1, with no clear D. The tail of the sequence fits TRBJ2-1 better, so the J call may be wrong. The V gene's germline CDR1 is WNHNN and CDR2 SYGVQD (reference sequence). The CDR3 is 9 residues long. This chain's CDR3 is CARGNEQFF. Written as DNA, the CDR3 is TGCGCCAGGGGGAATGAGCAGTTCTTC.

In this sample, this clonotype turned up a few times. The genes are TRBV27 and TRBJ2-3; 11 nucleotides align to TRBD2. V trimming: 7 bases; J trimming: 3 bases; junction bases outside the gene matches: 3. This CDR3 is 14 amino acids long. CDR1 MNHEY and CDR2 SMNVEV come from the germline V gene (reference sequence). The CDR3 sequence: CASMLAGGTDTQYF. CDR3 sequence (DNA): TGTGCCAGCATGCTAGCGGGAGGTACAGATACGCAGTATTTT.

This chain connects TRBV7-2 to TRBJ2-4; no clear D gene. The assigned J gene may be wrong: the sequence end matches TRBJ2-7 better. Germline loops: CDR1 SGHTA, CDR2 FQGNSA. CDR3 length: 13 residues. DNA for the CDR3: TGTGCCAGCAGCTTAGGGGTGACCTACGAGCAGTACTTC. Translated: CASSLGVTYEQYF.

The V and J genes are TRBV5-3 and TRBJ2-3; 11 bases are a match to TRBD1. The J call may be mistaken, given a closer DNA end match to TRBJ2-7. TRBV5-3 is assigned to the ORF class and has an uncertain function. The CDR3 spans 16 residues. The CDR3 sequence: CARSLISRDRGYEQYF. The DNA for the CDR3 is TGTGCCAGAAGCTTAATTTCCCGGGACAGGGGGTACGAGCAGTACTTC.

The chain employs TRBV11-3 and TRBJ2-5, with D possibly called TRBD1 or TRBD2 (9 bases each). Germline CDR1 SGHNT, CDR2 YENEEA. The CDR3 has 19 amino acids. With 5 bases removed from V and 5 bases from J, the gap between germline ends came to 30 bases. The CDR3 here is CASSADRGRGRATWETQYF. CDR3 bases: TGTGCCAGCAGCGCGGACAGGGGACGCGGGAGGGCCACATGGGAGACCCAGTACTTC.

The chain recombines TRBV7-2 with TRBJ2-5; D is unresolved. This CDR3 has 13 amino acids. V lost 1 base, J lost 4 bases, and 7 bases lay in between. Germline V gene lookup returns CDR1 SGHTA and CDR2 FQGNSA. CDR3: CASSLGHPETQYF. The CDR3 nucleotides are TGTGCCAGCAGCTTAGGCCACCCAGAGACCCAGTACTTC.

The J gene is TRBJ2-1, the V gene TRBV25-1; the D is unclear. Germline V lookup: CDR1 MGHDK, CDR2 SYGVNS. The V and J ends lost 8 bases and 5 bases respectively, with 13 bases between them. This CDR3 region has 13 residues. The CDR3 is CASVEYGNNEQFF. The CDR3 DNA follows: TGTGCCAGCGTAGAATATGGGAACAATGAGCAGTTCTTC.

This clonotype has just a few counts. The chain has TRBV11-3 and TRBJ2-1; 8 bases map to TRBD2. The germline V gene encodes CDR1 SGHNT and CDR2 YENEEA. The CDR3 is made up of 16 amino acids. The J segment lost 8 bases and the V segment lost 4 bases, leaving 13 bases of the junction unmatched. CDR3 DNA sequence: TGTGCCAGCAGCTACATTAGCAGCGGGAGAAACGATGAGCAGTTCTTC. It yields the protein CASSYISSGRNDEQFF.